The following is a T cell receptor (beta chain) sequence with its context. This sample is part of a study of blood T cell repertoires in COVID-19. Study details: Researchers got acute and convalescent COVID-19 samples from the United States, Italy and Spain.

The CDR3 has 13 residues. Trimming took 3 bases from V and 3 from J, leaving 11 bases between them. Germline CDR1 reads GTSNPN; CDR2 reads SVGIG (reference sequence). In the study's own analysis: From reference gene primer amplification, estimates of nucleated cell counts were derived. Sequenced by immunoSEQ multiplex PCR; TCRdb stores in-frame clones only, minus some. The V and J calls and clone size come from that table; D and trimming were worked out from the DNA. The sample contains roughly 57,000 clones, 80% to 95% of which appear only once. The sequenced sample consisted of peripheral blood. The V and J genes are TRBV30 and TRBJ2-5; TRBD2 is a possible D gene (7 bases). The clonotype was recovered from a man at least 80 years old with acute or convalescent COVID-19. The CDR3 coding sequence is TGTGCCTGGAGCTTAGGGGGGGAAGAGACCCAGTACTTC. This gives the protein CAWSLGGEETQYF.